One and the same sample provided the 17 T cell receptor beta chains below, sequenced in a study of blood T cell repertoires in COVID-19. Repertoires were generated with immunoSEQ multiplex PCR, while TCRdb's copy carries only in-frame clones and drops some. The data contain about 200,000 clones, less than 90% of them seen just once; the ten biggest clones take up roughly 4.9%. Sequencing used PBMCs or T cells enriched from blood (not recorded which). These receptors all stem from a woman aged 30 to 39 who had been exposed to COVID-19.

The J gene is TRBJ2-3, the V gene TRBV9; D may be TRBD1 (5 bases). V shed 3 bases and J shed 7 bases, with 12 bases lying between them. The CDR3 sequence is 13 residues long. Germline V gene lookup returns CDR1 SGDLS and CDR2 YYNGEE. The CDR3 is CASSADMQNTQYF. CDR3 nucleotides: TGTGCCAGCAGCGCGGACATGCAAAATACGCAGTATTTT.

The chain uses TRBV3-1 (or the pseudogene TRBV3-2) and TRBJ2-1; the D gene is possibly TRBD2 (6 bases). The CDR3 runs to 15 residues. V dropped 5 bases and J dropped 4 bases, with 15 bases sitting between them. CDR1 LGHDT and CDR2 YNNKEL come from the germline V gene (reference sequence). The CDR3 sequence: CASSYPSAGYNEQFF. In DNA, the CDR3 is TGTGCCAGCAGCTACCCTAGCGCTGGTTACAATGAGCAGTTCTTC.

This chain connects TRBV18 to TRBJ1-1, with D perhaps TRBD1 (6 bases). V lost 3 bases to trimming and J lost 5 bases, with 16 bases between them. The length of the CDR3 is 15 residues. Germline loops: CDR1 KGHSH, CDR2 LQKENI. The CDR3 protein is CASSPTGTRRTEAFF. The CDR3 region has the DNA TGTGCCAGCTCACCGACAGGAACTAGGAGAACTGAAGCTTTCTTT.

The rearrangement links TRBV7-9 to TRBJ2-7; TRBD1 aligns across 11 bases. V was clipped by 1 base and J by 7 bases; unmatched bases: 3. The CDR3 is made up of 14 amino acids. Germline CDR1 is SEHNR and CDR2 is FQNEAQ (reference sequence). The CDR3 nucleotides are TGTGCCAGCAGCTTAGACGGGACAGGGGGTGAGCAGTACTTC. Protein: CASSLDGTGGEQYF.

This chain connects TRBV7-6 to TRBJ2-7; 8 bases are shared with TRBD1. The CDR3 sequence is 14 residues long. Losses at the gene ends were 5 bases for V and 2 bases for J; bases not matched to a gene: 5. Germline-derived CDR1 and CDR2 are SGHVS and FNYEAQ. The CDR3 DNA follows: TGTGCCAGCAGCCAGGCACAGGGGGCCTACGAGCAGTACTTC. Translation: CASSQAQGAYEQYF. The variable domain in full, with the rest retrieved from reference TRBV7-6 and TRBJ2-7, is GAGVSQSPRYKVTKRGQDVALRCDPISGHVSLYWYRQALGQGPEFLTYFNYEAQQDKSGLPNDRFSAERPEGSISTLTIQRTEQRDSAMYRCASSQAQGAYEQYFGPGTRLTVT.

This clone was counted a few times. CDR3: CAWSVWRQGVRDTQYF. Written as DNA, the CDR3 is TGTGCCTGGAGTGTCTGGAGACAGGGAGTAAGAGATACGCAGTATTTT. This chain joins TRBV30 and TRBJ2-3; TRBD1 aligns across 7 bases. After removal of 0 bases from V and 5 bases from J, the junction contained 11 bases not matched to a gene. CDR3 length: 16 residues. The germline V gene has CDR1 GTSNPN and CDR2 SVGIG (reference sequence).

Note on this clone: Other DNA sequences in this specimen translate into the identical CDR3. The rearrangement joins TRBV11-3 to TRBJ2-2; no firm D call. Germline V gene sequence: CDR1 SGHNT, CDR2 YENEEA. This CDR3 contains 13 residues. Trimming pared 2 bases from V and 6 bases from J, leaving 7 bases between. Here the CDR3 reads CASSLRGAGELFF. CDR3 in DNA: TGTGCCAGCAGCTTAAGAGGTGCCGGGGAGCTGTTTTTT.

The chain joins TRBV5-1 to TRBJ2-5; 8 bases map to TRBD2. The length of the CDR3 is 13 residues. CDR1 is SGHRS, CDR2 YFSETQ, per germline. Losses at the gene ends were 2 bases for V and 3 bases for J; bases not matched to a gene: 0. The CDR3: CASSFGGEETQYF. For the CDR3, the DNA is TGCGCCAGCAGCTTCGGGGGGGAAGAGACCCAGTACTTC.

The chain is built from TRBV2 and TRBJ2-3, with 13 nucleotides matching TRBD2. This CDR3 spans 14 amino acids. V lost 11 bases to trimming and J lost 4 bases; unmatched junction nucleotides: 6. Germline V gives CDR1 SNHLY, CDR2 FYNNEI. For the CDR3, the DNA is TGTGCCGGACGGACTAGCGGGGGAGCAGATACGCAGTATTTT. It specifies CAGRTSGGADTQYF.

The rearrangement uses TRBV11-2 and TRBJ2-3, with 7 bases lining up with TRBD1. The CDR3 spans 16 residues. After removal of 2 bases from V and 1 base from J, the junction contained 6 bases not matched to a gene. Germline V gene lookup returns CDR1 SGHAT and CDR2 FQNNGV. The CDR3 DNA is TGTGCCAGCAGCTTACGACAGGGTCTACGCACAGATACGCAGTATTTT. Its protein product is CASSLRQGLRTDTQYF.

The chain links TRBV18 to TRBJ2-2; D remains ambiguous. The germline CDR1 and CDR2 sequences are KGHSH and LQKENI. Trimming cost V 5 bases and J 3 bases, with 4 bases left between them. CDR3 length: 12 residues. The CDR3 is CASSLYTGELFF. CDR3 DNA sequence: TGTGCCAGCTCATTATACACCGGGGAGCTGTTTTTT. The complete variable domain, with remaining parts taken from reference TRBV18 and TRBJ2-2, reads NAGVMQNPRHLVRRRGQEARLRCSPMKGHSHVYWYRQLPEEGLKFMVYLQKENIIDESGMPKERFSAEFPKEGPSILRIQQVVRGDSAAYFCASSLYTGELFFGEGSRLTVL.

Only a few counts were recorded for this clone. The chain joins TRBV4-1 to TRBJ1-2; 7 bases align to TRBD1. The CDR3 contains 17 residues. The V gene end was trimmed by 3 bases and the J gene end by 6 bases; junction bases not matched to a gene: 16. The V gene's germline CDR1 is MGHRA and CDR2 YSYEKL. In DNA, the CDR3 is TGCGCCAGCAGCCAGGATCGAGGGATGGACAGGTGGGATGGCTACACCTTC. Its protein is CASSQDRGMDRWDGYTF.

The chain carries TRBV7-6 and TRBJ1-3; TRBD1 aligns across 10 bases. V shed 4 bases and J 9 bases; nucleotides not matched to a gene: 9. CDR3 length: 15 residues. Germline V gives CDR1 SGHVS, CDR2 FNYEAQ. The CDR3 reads CASSSRDRGGSTIYF. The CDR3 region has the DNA TGTGCCAGCAGCTCCCGGGACAGGGGAGGGAGCACCATATATTTT.

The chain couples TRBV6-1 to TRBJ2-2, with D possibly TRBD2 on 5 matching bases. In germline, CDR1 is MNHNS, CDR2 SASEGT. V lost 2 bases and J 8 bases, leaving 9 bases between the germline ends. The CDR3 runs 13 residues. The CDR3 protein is CASSEMERGELFF. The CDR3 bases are TGTGCCAGCAGTGAAATGGAGCGGGGGGAGCTGTTTTTT.

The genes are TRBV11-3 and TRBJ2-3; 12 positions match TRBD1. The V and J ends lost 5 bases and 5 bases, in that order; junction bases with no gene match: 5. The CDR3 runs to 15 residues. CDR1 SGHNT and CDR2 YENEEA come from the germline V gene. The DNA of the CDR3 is TGTGCCAGCAGCCCCTGGGACAGGGGGCAAGATACGCAGTATTTT. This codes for CASSPWDRGQDTQYF.

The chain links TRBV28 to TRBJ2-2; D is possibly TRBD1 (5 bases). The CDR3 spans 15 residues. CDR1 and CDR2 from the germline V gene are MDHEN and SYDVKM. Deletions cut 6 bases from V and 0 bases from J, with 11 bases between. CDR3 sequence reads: CASRPGAANTGELFF. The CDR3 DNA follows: TGTGCCAGCAGACCTGGGGCAGCGAACACCGGGGAGCTGTTTTTT.

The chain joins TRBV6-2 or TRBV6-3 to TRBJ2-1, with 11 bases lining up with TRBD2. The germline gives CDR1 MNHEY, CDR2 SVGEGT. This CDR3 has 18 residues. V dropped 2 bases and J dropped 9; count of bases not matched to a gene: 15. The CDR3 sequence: CASSYPPIAGGPVREQFF. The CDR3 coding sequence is TGTGCCAGCAGTTACCCTCCTATAGCGGGGGGGCCAGTTCGTGAGCAGTTCTTC.